This T cell receptor (beta chain) was captured in a study of blood T cell repertoires in COVID-19. Study-wide background: The United States, Italy and Spain provided the acute and convalescent COVID-19 samples. The cDNA or gDNA used as material had been derived from T cells, B-cell-depleted T cells, or PBMCs.

The CDR3 totals 13 residues. Germline values: CDR1 WNHNN, CDR2 SYGVQD (reference sequence). With 2 bases clipped from V and 6 bases from J, the junction kept 3 bases outside the gene matches. This clone was counted between two and nine times. Per the original methods: By means of reference gene primer amplification, nucleated cell counts were estimated. The data were produced by immunoSEQ multiplex PCR, yet TCRdb's version contains in-frame clones alone and is incomplete. The V and J calls and the clone size are those of that table, but D and trimming were determined from the DNA. The sample holds nearly 95,000 clones, roughly 91% seen once.

This clonotype was obtained from an elderly woman with acute or convalescent COVID-19. Sequences were obtained from peripheral blood. This chain uses TRBV10-1 with TRBJ2-7; 8 bases match TRBD1. Here the CDR3 reads CASSETDRGEQYF. The CDR3 bases are TGCGCCAGCAGTGAGACAGACAGGGGCGAGCAGTACTTC.